This paragraph reports one TCR beta chain. The ends were cut back, 2 bases at V and 7 bases at J, with 16 bases in the middle. Germline V gene data show CDR1 as SGHDT and CDR2 as YYEEEE. The CDR3 is made up of 14 amino acids. Clones were sequenced by immunoSEQ multiplex PCR, and TCRdb holds only the in-frame ones, with some missing. The sample yields roughly 17,000 clones, around three quarters seen once. The record originates from a study of OX40 agonist ivuxolimab in advanced cancers. The source of this sequence is an adult with an advanced solid tumor such as melanoma, head and neck, liver or kidney cancer. This specimen consisted of CD4+ or CD8+ T cells sorted from blood, obtained in a trial of the OX40 agonist ivuxolimab. The chain links TRBV5-6 to TRBJ2-7, with D possibly matching TRBD2 (5 bases). CDR3 coding DNA: TGTGCCAGCAGCTTAGTGGGCGGTGGCGGGGAGCAGTACTTC. It translates to CASSLVGGGGEQYF.